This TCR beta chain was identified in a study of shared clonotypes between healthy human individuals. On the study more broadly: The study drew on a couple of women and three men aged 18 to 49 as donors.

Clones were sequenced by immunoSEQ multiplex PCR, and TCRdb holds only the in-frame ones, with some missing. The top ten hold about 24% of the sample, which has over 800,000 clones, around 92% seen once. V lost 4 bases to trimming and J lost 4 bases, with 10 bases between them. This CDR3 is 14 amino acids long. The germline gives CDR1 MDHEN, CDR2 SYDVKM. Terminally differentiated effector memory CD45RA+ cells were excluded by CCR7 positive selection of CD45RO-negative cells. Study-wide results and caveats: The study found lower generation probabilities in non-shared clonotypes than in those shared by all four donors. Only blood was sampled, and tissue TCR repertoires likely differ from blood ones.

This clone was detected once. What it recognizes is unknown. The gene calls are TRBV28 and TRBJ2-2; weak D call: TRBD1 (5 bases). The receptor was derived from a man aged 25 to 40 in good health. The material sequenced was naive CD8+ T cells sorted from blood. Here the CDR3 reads CASSYTGSTGELFF. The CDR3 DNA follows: TGTGCCAGCAGTTATACAGGCTCCACCGGGGAGCTGTTTTTT.